The clone carrying this T cell receptor (beta chain) was picked up a small number of times. Preparing the TCRbeta library involved the use of unique molecular identifiers. TCRdb analysed the PCR reads with MiXCR anew, one entry per CDR3 protein. The sample yields roughly 610,000 distinct CDR3 sequences, 8% to 11% seen once. This record belongs to a study of T-cell reconstitution after alpha-beta-depleted transplantation in children. J was trimmed by 6 bases and V by 6 bases; bases with no gene match: 12. Germline V lookup: CDR1 DFQATT, CDR2 SNEGSKA (reference sequence). CDR3 size: 14 residues. The chain is built from TRBV20-1 and TRBJ1-2, with 8 bases aligning to TRBD1. The sequence was collected from a human donor who donated a stem cell graft to a child with acute myeloid leukemia. The starting material was PBMCs from the stem cell graft donor, obtained from the stem cell graft. CDR3 amino acids: CSAMDRATQNGYTF. In DNA, the CDR3 is TGCAGTGCAATGGACAGGGCGACCCAAAATGGCTACACCTTC.